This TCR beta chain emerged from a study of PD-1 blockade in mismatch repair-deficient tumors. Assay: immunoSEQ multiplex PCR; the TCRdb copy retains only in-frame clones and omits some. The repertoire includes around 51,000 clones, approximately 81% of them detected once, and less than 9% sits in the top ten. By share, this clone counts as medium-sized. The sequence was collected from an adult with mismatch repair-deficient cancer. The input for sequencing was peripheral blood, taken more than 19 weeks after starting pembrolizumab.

CDR3 amino acids: CSVGGTSDGYTF. In DNA, the CDR3 is TGCAGCGTTGGAGGGACATCAGATGGCTACACCTTC. This chain links TRBV29-1 with TRBJ1-2; possible D gene TRBD1, 6 bases. Germline assignment: CDR1 SQVTM and CDR2 ANQGSEA. This CDR3 spans 12 amino acids. V was shortened by 4 bases and J by 6 bases, with 12 bases between the two germline ends.